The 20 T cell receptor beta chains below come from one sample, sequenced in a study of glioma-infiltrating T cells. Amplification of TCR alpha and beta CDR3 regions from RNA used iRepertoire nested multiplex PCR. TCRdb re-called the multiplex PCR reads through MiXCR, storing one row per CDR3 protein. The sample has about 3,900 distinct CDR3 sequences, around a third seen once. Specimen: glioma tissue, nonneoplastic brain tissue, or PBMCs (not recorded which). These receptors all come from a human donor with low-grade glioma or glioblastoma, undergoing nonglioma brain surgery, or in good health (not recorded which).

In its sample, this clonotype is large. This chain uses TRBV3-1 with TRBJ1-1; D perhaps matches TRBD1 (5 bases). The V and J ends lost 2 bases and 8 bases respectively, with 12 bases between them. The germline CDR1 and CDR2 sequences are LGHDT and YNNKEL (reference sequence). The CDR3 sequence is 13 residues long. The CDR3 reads CASSQNQGGEAFF. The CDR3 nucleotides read TGTGCCAGCAGCCAAAACCAGGGAGGGGAAGCTTTCTTT.

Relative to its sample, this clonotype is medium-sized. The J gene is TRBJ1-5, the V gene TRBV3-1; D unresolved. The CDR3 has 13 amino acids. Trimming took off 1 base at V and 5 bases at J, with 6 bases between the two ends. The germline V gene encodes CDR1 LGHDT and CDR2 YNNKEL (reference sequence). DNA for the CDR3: TGTGCCAGCAGCCAAGCGATGGATCAGCCCCAGCATTTT. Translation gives CASSQAMDQPQHF.

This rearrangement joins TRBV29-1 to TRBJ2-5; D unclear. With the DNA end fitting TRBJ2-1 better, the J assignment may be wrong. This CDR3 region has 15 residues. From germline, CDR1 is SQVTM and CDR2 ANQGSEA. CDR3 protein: CSVSPGPETYNEQFF. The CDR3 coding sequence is TGCAGCGTTTCGCCTGGGCCTGAGACATACAATGAGCAGTTCTTC.

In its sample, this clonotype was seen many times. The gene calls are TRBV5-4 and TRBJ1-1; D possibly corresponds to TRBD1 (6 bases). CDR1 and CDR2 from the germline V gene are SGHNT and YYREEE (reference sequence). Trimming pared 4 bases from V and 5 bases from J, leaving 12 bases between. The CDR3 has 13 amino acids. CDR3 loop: CASSPAGDTEAFF. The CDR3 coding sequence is TGTGCCAGCAGCCCCGCAGGGGATACTGAAGCTTTCTTT.

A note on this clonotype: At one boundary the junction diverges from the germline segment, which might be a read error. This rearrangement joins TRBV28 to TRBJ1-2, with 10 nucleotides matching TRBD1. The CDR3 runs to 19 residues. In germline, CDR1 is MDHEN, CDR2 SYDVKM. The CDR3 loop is CASSTEENWDRGPNYGYTF. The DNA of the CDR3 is TGTGCCAGCAGTACCGAGGAAAATTGGGACAGGGGACCAAACTATGGCTACACTTTC.

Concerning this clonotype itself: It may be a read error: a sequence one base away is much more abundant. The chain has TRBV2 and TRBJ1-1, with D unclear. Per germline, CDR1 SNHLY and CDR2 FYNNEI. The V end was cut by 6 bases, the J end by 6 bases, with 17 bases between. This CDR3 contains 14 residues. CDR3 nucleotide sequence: TGTGCCAGCAGATCTCCAAGGGAAGTCCCTGAAGCTTTCTTT. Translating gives CASRSPREVPEAFF. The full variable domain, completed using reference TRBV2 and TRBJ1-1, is EPEVTQTPSHQVTQMGQEVILRCVPISNHLYFYWYRQILGQKVEFLVSFYNNEISEKSEIFDDQFSVERPDGSNFTLKIRSTKLEDSAMYFCASRSPREVPEAFFGQGTRLTVV.

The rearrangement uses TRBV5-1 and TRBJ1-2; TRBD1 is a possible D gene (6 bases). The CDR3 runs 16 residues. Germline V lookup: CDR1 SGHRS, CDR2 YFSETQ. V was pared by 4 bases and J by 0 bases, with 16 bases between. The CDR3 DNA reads TGCGCCAGCAGCCGATTCAGGGGCTACGCTAACTATGGCTACACCTTC. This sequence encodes CASSRFRGYANYGYTF.

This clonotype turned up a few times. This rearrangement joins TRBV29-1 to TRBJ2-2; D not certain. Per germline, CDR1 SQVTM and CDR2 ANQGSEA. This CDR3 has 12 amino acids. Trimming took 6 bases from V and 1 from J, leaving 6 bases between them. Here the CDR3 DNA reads TGCAGCGTACTCAAGAACACCGGGGAGCTGTTTTTT. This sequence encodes CSVLKNTGELFF.

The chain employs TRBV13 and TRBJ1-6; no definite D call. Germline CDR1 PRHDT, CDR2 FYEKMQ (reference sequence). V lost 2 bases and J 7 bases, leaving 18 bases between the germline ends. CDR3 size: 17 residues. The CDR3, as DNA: TGTGCCAGCAGCTTAAGTGGCTTTCGCTCCCAAAATTCACCCCTCCACTTT. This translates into CASSLSGFRSQNSPLHF. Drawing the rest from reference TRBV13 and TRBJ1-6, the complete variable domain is AAGVIQSPRHLIKEKRETATLKCYPIPRHDTVYWYQQGPGQDPQFLISFYEKMQSDKGSIPDRFSAQQFSDYHSELNMSSLELGDSALYFCASSLSGFRSQNSPLHFGNGTRLTVT.

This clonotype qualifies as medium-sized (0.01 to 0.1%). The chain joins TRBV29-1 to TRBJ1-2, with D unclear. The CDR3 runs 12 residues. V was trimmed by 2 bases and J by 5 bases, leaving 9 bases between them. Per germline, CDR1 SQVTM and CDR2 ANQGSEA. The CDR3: CSVESLGYGYTF. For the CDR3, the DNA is TGCAGCGTTGAATCATTGGGATATGGCTACACCTTC.

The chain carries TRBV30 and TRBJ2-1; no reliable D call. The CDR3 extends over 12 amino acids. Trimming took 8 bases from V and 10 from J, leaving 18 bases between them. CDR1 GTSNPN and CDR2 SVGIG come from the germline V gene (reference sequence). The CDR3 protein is CAARSPPYEQFF. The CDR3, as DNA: TGTGCCGCGCGCAGTCCCCCCTACGAGCAGTTCTTC.

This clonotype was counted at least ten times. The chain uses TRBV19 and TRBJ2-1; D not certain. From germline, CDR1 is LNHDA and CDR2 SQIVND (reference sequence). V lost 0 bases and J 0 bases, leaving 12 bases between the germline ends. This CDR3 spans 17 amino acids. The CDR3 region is CASSIDRAVDSYNEQFF. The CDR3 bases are TGTGCCAGTAGTATAGATCGGGCTGTTGACTCCTACAATGAGCAGTTCTTC.

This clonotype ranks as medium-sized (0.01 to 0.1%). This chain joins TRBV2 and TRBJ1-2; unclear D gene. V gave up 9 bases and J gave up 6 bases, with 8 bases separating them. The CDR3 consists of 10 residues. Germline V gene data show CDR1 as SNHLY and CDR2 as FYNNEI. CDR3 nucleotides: TGTGCCAGTCAAAGCAATGGCTACACCTTC. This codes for CASQSNGYTF. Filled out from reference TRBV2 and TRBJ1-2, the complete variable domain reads EPEVTQTPSHQVTQMGQEVILRCVPISNHLYFYWYRQILGQKVEFLVSFYNNEISEKSEIFDDQFSVERPDGSNFTLKIRSTKLEDSAMYFCASQSNGYTFGSGTRLTVV.

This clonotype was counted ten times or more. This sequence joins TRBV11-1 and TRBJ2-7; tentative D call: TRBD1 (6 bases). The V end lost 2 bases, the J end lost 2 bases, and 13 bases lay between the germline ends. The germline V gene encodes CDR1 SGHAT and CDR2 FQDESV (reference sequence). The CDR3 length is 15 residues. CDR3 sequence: CASSLQGRGAYEQYF. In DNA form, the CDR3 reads TGTGCCAGCAGCTTACAGGGGCGAGGGGCCTACGAGCAGTACTTC.

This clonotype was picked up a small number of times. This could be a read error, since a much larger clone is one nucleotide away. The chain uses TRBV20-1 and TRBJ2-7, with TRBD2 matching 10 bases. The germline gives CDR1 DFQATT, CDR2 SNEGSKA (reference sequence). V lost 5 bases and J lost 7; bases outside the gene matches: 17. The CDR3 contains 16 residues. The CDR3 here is CSALAPSGGAWDEQYF. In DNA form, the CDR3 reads TGCAGTGCTCTCGCACCGAGCGGGGGGGCCTGGGATGAGCAGTACTTC.

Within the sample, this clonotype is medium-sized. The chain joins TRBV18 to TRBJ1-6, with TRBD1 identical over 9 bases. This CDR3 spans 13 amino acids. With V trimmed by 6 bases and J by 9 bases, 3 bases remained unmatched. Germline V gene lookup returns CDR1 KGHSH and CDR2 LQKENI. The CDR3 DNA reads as TGTGCCAGCTCGGGACAGGGCAGTTCACCCCTCCACTTT. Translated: CASSGQGSSPLHF.

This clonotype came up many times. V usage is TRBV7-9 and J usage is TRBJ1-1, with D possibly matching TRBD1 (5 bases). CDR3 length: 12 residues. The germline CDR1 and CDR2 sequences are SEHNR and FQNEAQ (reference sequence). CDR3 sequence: CATGQQNTEAFF. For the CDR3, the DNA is TGTGCGACGGGGCAGCAGAACACTGAAGCTTTCTTT. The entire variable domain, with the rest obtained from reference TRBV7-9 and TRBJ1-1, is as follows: DTGVSQNPRHKITKRGQNVTFRCDPISEHNRLYWYRQTLGQGPEFLTYFQNEAQLEKSRLLSDRFSAERPKGSFSTLEIQRTEQGDSAMYLCATGQQNTEAFFGQGTRLTVV.

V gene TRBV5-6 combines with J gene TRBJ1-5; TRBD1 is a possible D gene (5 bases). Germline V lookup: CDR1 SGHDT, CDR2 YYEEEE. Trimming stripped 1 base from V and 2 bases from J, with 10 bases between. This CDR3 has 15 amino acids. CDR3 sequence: CASSLWGEGNQPQHF. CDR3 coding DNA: TGTGCCAGCAGCTTGTGGGGGGAAGGCAATCAGCCCCAGCATTTT.

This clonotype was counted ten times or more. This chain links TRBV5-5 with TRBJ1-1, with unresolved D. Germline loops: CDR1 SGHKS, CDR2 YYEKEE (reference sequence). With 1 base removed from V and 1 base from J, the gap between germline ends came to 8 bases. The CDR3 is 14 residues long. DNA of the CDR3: TGTGCCAGCAGCTTGTTGGCGGAGAACACTGAAGCTTTCTTT. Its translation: CASSLLAENTEAFF.

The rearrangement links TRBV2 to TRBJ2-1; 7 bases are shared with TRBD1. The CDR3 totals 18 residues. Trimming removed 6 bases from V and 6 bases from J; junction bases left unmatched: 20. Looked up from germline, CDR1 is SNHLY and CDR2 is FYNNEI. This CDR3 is CASSLTAPGQRNLNEQFF. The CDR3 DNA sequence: TGTGCCAGCAGCCTCACCGCCCCGGGACAGCGGAATCTCAATGAGCAGTTCTTC.